This T cell receptor beta chain originates from a study of prognosis after radiotherapy for stage I lung cancer (dated by TCRdb to the early 2020s). Notes on the research overall: Between early 2018 and 2019, about 20 patients with stage I NSCLC were enrolled in Nanjing, China. Roughly 5 patients had oligometastatic NSCLC after their primary tumor was surgically resected, and fourteen patients had newly diagnosed primary stage I lung tumors. Every patient was deemed medically inoperable, about a dozen because of comorbidities and more than 5 because they refused surgery. Ages in the cohort of about a dozen men and about six women ranged from about 50 to 85 years, with a median of 74. Squamous cell carcinoma histology was identified in several patients, and adenocarcinoma histology was identified in twelve patients. Using image-guided IMRT or VMAT, SBRT was delivered in 3 to 5 fractions at a biologically effective dose of at least 100 Gy. In every patient, SBRT was given without any concurrent therapy. Distant metastases were developed by four of the 19 patients after SBRT, at a median of roughly 7 months, whereas no significant progression was observed in the other 15 patients. The study profiled peripheral blood TCR beta repertoires from stage I NSCLC patients before and after stereotactic body radiotherapy and related them to distant failure. The study took one blood sample before SBRT and one after SBRT from each of around 20 patients and sequenced all 38 samples. Summary of the overall study and its limitations: Post-SBRT Shannon entropy and its change from baseline were lower in patients who developed distant metastases; baseline Shannon entropy was not associated with metastases. All reported P values were unadjusted for multiple comparisons. Whether the expanded TCR clones were tumor-specific was not determined. Differences by metastasis status were reportedly seen in TRBV and TRBJ usage frequencies, involving two V genes at baseline and, after SBRT, roughly ten V genes and two J genes. After SBRT, the number of unique TCR clones decreased (median roughly 10,000 before versus some 7,000 after; Wilcoxon paired P=0.011). The small cohort and short follow-up limited the study, so independent validation of the findings is needed.

A history of other malignancies or of prior chemotherapy or radiotherapy was absent in all patients, and node-negative disease was shown on CT and PET/CT in all patients. At each of the two time points, about 6 milliliters of peripheral venous blood were collected into EDTA tubes. PBMCs were isolated by Ficoll-Paque Plus density-gradient centrifugation. Right after collection, samples were kept at -80 degrees C until analysis. Comments on this clonotype: Its antigen has not been determined. No clone much larger than this one lies a single base away; base qualities are absent.

The TCR beta CDR3 region was amplified from genomic DNA by two rounds of multiplex PCR. In the first PCR round, primers specific to each TRBV and TRBJ gene were used, and the primer sequences were filed in Chinese patent CN105087789A. Universal primers were used in the second round of PCR. The Roche High Pure PCR Template Preparation Kit was used to extract genomic DNA from frozen PBMCs. The libraries underwent paired-end sequencing with 151 bp reads on an Illumina HiSeq 3000. The authors' pipeline ran thus. CutAdapt was used to discard raw reads that did not contain the multiplex PCR primer sequences. Using PEAR, the high-quality paired reads were merged into contigs. TRB V, D and J gene segments were assigned to each contig with MiXCR by alignment to reference sequences. To remove sequencing errors, CDR3 sequences were clustered according to base quality and sequence similarity. Shannon entropy normalized by the natural log of productive TCR sequence number was used as the measure of diversity. One minus Shannon entropy divided by the natural log of the number of unique clonotypes was used as the definition of clonality. Using the Youden index from ROC curves, the researchers picked the repertoire-metric cut-offs for progression-free survival, and all analyses were carried out in R 3.5.3. The raw public reads went through TCRdb reprocessing: fastp at Q25, MiXCR clone calling, in-frame beta chains kept. Rows with a matching CDR3 protein are joined into one entry that keeps the most common DNA and genes. TCRdb, not the original authors, processed these V and J calls. A total of about 14,000 distinct CDR3 sequences appear in this sample, about 60% of them only once. The ten largest make up roughly 24% of the sample.

For CDR1 and CDR2, the germline V gene (reference sequence) lists GTSNPN and SVGIG. Inclusive of the bounding cysteine and phenylalanine, the CDR3 is 14 residues long. Only the CDR3 portion is preserved as DNA: 42 bases, with reading frame beginning at the first base. The germline V end is reduced by 7 bases and the J end by 0 bases; junction bases left unmatched: 5. The receptor comes from a donor at least 50 years old with non-small cell lung cancer. The chain couples TRBV30 to TRBJ1-5; 8 junctional bases match TRBD1. The sample here was PBMCs, taken before or after stereotactic body radiation therapy (not recorded which). This receptor carries the CDR3 CALRGQASNQPQHF. At the DNA level, the sequence is TGTGCCTTAAGGGGACAGGCTAGCAATCAGCCCCAGCATTTT.